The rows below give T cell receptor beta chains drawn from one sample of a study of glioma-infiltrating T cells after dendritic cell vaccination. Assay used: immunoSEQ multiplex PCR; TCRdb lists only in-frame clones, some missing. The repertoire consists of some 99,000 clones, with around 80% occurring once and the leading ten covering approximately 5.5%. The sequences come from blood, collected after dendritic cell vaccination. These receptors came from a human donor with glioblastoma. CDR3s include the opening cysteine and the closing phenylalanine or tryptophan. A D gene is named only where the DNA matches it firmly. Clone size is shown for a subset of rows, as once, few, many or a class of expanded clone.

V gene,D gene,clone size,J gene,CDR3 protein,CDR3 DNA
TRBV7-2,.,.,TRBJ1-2,CASSLEYSNYGYTF,TGTGCCAGCAGCTTAGAATACAGTAACTATGGCTACACCTTC
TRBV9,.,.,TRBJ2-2,CASSVAVNTGELFF,TGTGCCAGCAGCGTAGCTGTAAACACCGGGGAGCTGTTTTTT
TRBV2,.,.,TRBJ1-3,CASSEQASLNTIYF,TGTGCCAGCAGTGAACAGGCCAGCCTAAACACCATATATTTT
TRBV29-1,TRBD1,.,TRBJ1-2,CSGRQGEGYTF,TGCAGCGGAAGACAGGGAGAAGGCTACACCTTC
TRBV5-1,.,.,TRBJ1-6,CASSRGPNSPLHF,TGCGCCAGCAGCCGAGGCCCAAATTCACCCCTCCACTTT
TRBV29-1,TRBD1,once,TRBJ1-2,CSAVKTGFYGYTF,TGCAGCGCTGTCAAGACAGGGTTCTATGGCTACACCTTC
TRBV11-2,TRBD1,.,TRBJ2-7,CASSPRDRGGEQYF,TGTGCCAGCAGCCCCCGGGACAGGGGCGGCGAGCAGTACTTC
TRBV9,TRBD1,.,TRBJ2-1,CASSPPGTAYNEQFF,TGTGCCAGCAGCCCCCCCGGGACAGCCTACAATGAGCAGTTCTTC
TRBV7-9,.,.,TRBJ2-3,CASSPPTRDTDTQYF,TGTGCCAGCAGCCCACCCACTAGAGACACAGATACGCAGTATTTT
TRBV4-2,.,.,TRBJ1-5,CASSPPQTGFSNQPQHF,TGTGCCAGCAGCCCTCCGCAAACAGGGTTTAGCAATCAGCCCCAGCATTTT
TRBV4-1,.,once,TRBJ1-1,CASSARTDSNTEAFF,TGCGCCAGCAGCGCCAGGACAGACTCGAACACTGAAGCTTTCTTT
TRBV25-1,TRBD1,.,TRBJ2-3,CASSEGTDGSTDTQYF,TGTGCCAGCAGTGAAGGGACAGACGGGAGCACAGATACGCAGTATTTT
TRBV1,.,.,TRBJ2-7,CTSSQPWVAGGTLYEQYF,.
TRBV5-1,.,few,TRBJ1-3,CASSLVSVAGNTIYF,TGCGCCAGCAGCTTGGTTTCGGTCGCTGGAAACACCATATATTTT
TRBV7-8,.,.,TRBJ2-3,CASSWGTSTDTQYF,TGTGCCAGCAGCTGGGGGACTAGCACAGATACGCAGTATTTT
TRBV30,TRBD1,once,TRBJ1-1,CAWSVRRQGRFDTEAFF,TGTGCCTGGAGTGTACGGCGACAGGGCCGGTTTGACACTGAAGCTTTCTTT
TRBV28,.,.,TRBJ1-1,CASSPAGQLNTEAFF,TGTGCCAGCAGTCCCGCCGGACAGTTGAACACTGAAGCTTTCTTT
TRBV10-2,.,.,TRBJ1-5,CASSESRQPQHF,TGCGCCAGCAGTGAGTCGCGACAGCCCCAGCATTTT
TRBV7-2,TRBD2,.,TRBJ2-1,CASSRRGASGRAMPFF,TGTGCCAGCAGCCGCCGCGGGGCTAGCGGGAGGGCCATGCCGTTCTTC
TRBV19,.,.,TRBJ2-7,CASSPMVHLDEQYF,TGTGCCAGTAGTCCGATGGTACACCTGGACGAGCAGTACTTC
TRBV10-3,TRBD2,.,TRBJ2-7,CAIRAGLAGDEQYF,TGTGCCATCAGGGCCGGACTAGCGGGAGACGAGCAGTACTTC
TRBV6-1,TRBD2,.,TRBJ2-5,CASSDHRTSVGLETQYF,TGTGCCAGCAGTGACCACAGGACTAGCGTCGGGTTGGAGACCCAGTACTTC
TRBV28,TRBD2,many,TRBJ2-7,CASSPSRAGENEQYF,TGTGCCAGCAGCCCATCTCGAGCGGGAGAGAACGAGCAGTACTTC
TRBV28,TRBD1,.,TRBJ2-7,CASVRGQVHEQYF,TGTGCCAGTGTTCGCGGACAGGTCCACGAGCAGTACTTC
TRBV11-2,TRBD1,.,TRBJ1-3,CASSSGQGTGNTIYF,TGTGCCAGCAGCTCGGGACAGGGAACTGGAAACACCATATATTTT
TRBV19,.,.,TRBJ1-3,CASSMLSDSGNTIYF,TGTGCCAGTAGTATGCTATCCGACTCTGGAAACACCATATATTTT
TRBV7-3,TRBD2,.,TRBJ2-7,CASSPSGTSGPDYEQYF,TGTGCCAGCAGCCCAAGCGGGACTAGCGGGCCCGACTACGAGCAGTACTTC
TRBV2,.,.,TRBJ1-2,CASRAGSYGYTF,TGTGCCAGCAGGGCCGGGAGCTATGGCTACACCTTC
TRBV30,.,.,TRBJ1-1,CAWSIRENTEAFF,TGTGCCTGGAGTATCAGGGAGAACACTGAAGCTTTCTTT
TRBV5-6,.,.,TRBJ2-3,CASSFGGESHTDTQYF,TGTGCCAGCAGCTTTGGGGGCGAATCCCACACAGATACGCAGTATTTT
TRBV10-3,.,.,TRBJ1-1,CAISWTAPLNTEAFF,TGTGCCATCAGTTGGACAGCGCCACTCAACACTGAAGCTTTCTTT
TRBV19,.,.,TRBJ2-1,CASSMRADNEQFF,TGTGCCAGTAGTATGAGGGCGGACAATGAGCAGTTCTTC
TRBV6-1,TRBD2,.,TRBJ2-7,CASSDEGGRLTYEQYF,TGTGCCAGCAGTGACGAAGGCGGGAGGCTTACCTACGAGCAGTACTTC
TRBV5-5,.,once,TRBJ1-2,CASILDPTGYGYTF,TGTGCCAGCATACTAGATCCGACAGGATATGGCTACACCTTC
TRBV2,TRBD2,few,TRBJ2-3,CASSEGGGFIDTQYF,TGTGCCAGCAGTGAGGGCGGGGGGTTTATAGATACGCAGTATTTT
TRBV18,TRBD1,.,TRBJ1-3,CASSPLGQGPGNTIYF,TGTGCCAGCTCACCACTAGGACAGGGTCCTGGAAACACCATATATTTT
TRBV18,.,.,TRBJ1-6,CASSPNRAHNSPLHF,TGTGCCAGCTCACCAAACAGGGCTCATAATTCACCCCTCCACTTT
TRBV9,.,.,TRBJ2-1,CASSVEGAVPLSYNEQFF,TGTGCCAGCAGCGTAGAAGGGGCAGTCCCACTCTCCTACAATGAGCAGTTCTTC
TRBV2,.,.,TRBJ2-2,CASSSSVQGGELFF,TGTGCCAGCAGTTCTAGCGTTCAAGGCGGGGAGCTGTTTTTT
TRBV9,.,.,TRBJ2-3,CASSERLGGHTDTQYF,TGTGCCAGCAGCGAAAGACTTGGGGGCCACACAGATACGCAGTATTTT
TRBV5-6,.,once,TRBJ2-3,CASSHGRRGTDTQYF,TGTGCCAGCAGCCATGGGAGGAGGGGCACAGATACGCAGTATTTT
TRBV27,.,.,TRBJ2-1,CASSLLNRDGEQFF,TGTGCCAGCAGTCTCCTAAACAGGGATGGTGAGCAGTTCTTC
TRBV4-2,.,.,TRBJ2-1,CASSPSPPGTGPYNEQFF,TGTGCCAGCAGCCCTTCCCCCCCGGGGACTGGGCCCTACAATGAGCAGTTCTTC
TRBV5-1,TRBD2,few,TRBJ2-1,CASSLPGGVYNEQFF,TGCGCCAGCAGCCTCCCGGGGGGGGTCTACAATGAGCAGTTCTTC
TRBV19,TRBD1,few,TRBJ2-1,CASSDDRGLLSYNEQFF,TGTGCCAGTAGTGACGACAGGGGGCTTCTCTCCTACAATGAGCAGTTCTTC
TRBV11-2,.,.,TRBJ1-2,CASSLETGGENYGYTF,TGTGCCAGCAGCTTAGAAACCGGGGGAGAAAACTATGGCTACACCTTC
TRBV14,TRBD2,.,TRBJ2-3,CASSLLAGRTDTQYF,TGTGCCAGCAGCCTTCTAGCGGGACGCACAGATACGCAGTATTTT
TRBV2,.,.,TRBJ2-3,CASSSRGAPSTDTQYF,TGTGCCAGCAGTAGTCGGGGGGCTCCCTCCACAGATACGCAGTATTTT
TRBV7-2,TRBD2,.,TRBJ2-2,CASSPGLAYTGELFF,TGTGCCAGCAGCCCGGGACTAGCCTACACCGGGGAGCTGTTTTTT
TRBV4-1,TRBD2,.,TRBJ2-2,CASSPPRGANTGELFF,TGCGCCAGCAGCCCCCCCCGGGGGGCGAACACCGGGGAGCTGTTTTTT